This is a list of T cell receptor beta chains from one sample in a study of cytomegalovirus exposure and HLA in healthy donors. Sequencing was performed with immunoSEQ multiplex PCR; in TCRdb, only in-frame clones are kept and a portion is missing. The data contain more than 250,000 clones, 80% to 95% of them singletons. Sequencing input: PBMCs. These receptors all stem from a woman aged 25 to 45 in good health and CMV-seronegative. Each CDR3 is given with its conserved first and last residue. Each record gives: J gene, V gene, CDR3 length, CDR3 protein.

J: TRBJ2-7
V: TRBV7-8
length: 15
CDR3: CASSPGLAGGYEQYF

J: TRBJ2-7
V: TRBV6-4
length: 15
CDR3: CASSDSTSGWDEQYF

J: TRBJ2-1
V: TRBV29-1
length: 15
CDR3: CSVDESGFSYNEQFF

J: TRBJ2-7
V: TRBV7-9
length: 14
CDR3: CASSLGTGSDEQYF

J: TRBJ1-1
V: TRBV25-1
length: 13
CDR3: CASRLGGNTEAFF

J: TRBJ2-7
V: TRBV6-1
length: 14
CDR3: CASSHGGQGYEQYF

J: TRBJ2-3
V: TRBV9
length: 14
CDR3: CASSVWGGTDTQYF

J: TRBJ2-3
V: TRBV6-1
length: 12
CDR3: CASRPGGDTQYF

J: TRBJ2-7
V: TRBV28
length: 21
CDR3: CASSLWGAGTGGLAGGYEQYF

J: TRBJ2-7
V: TRBV19
length: 13
CDR3: CASSSGVPYEQYF

J: TRBJ1-5
V: TRBV6-6
length: 15
CDR3: CASSYLGSGNQPQHF

J: TRBJ2-7
V: TRBV4-3
length: 14
CDR3: CASSLKQGGHEQYF

J: TRBJ2-1
V: TRBV29-1
length: 15
CDR3: CSVEWASGSDNEQFF

J: TRBJ1-4
V: TRBV5-1
length: 19
CDR3: CASSLSARVQGVTNEKLFF

J: TRBJ2-1
V: TRBV11-2
length: 15
CDR3: CASRHWGGTINEQFF